This T cell receptor beta chain was recorded in a study of response to subunit inactivated influenza vaccine. TCRdb called the RT-PCR reads again in MiXCR, with one record for every CDR3 protein. The sample has more than 400,000 distinct CDR3 sequences, approximately 7.3% seen once. This clonotype was counted between two and nine times. Germline CDR1 and CDR2: SGHRS and YFSETQ. The length of the CDR3 is 16 residues. V lost 4 bases and J 4 bases, leaving 17 bases between the germline ends. This specimen consisted of PBMCs from blood, obtained less than 30 months after vaccination. The receptor's source is a man in his fifties or sixties who received an inactivated influenza vaccine. This chain links TRBV5-1 with TRBJ2-2, with D perhaps TRBD1 (6 bases). Here the CDR3 reads CASSELDSLGTGELFF. The CDR3 DNA follows: TGCGCCAGCAGCGAATTGGACAGTTTAGGCACCGGGGAGCTGTTTTTT.